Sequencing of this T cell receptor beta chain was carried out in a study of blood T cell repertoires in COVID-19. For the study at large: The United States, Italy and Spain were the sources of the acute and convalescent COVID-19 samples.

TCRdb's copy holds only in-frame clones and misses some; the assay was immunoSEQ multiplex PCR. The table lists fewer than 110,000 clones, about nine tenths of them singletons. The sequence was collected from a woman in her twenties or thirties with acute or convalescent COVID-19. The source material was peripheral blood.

In DNA form, the CDR3 reads TGTGCCAGCAGCGCCCGGGAGAGGTCAGGGAACACCATATATTTT. Its translation is CASSARERSGNTIYF. The gene calls are TRBV7-9 and TRBJ1-3, with D maybe TRBD1 (5 bases). Germline values: CDR1 SEHNR, CDR2 FQNEAQ (reference sequence). The CDR3 runs 15 residues. Trimming left V 5 bases short and J 7 bases short, with 18 bases between.